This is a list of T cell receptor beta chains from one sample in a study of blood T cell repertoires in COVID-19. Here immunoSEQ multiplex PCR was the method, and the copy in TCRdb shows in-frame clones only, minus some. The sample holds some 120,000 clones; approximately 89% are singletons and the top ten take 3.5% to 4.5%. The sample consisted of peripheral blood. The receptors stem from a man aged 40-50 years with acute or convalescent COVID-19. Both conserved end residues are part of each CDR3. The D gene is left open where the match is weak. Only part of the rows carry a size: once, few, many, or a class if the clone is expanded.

DNA: TGTGCCAGCAGTTCCCGCGTAGCTACCTACGAGCAGTACTTC
CDR3: CASSSRVATYEQYF
size: -
D: -
J: TRBJ2-7
V: TRBV27

DNA: TGTGCCAGCAGACTTATACAGGGGGCCGGGGAGACCCAGTACTTC
CDR3: CASRLIQGAGETQYF
size: -
D: TRBD1
J: TRBJ2-5
V: TRBV6-5

DNA: TGTGCCAGCAGCTCCCCTAGCGGGAAGTACAATGAGCAGTTCTTC
CDR3: CASSSPSGKYNEQFF
size: -
D: TRBD2
J: TRBJ2-1
V: TRBV7-8

DNA: TGTGCCTGGGACGGACAGAACACTGAAGCTTTCTTT
CDR3: CAWDGQNTEAFF
size: once
D: -
J: TRBJ1-1
V: TRBV30

DNA: TGTGCCAGCTCACCGACCCAAAACAGGGGTTCTGGAAACACCATATATTTT
CDR3: CASSPTQNRGSGNTIYF
size: -
D: TRBD1
J: TRBJ1-3
V: TRBV18

DNA: TGTGCCAGCAGCCCCGCCGGGGGAGCTAACTATGGCTACACCTTC
CDR3: CASSPAGGANYGYTF
size: -
D: -
J: TRBJ1-2
V: TRBV7-9

DNA: TGTGCCAGCAGCTTAGTTGCGGGGGGGCCTAGCGAGCAGTTCTTC
CDR3: CASSLVAGGPSEQFF
size: -
D: TRBD2
J: TRBJ2-1
V: TRBV7-2

DNA: TGTGCCAGCTCACCAATAGGACAGGGCGTGGGCTATGGCTACACCTTC
CDR3: CASSPIGQGVGYGYTF
size: -
D: TRBD1
J: TRBJ1-2
V: TRBV18

DNA: TGTGCCAGCAGCTCCTCCGGAGCGGTGTACCAAGAGACCCAGTACTTC
CDR3: CASSSSGAVYQETQYF
size: -
D: -
J: TRBJ2-5
V: TRBV7-2

DNA: TGTGCCTGGAGTCCAGCGGGAGGAGTGGAGACCCAGTACTTC
CDR3: CAWSPAGGVETQYF
size: once
D: TRBD2
J: TRBJ2-5
V: TRBV30

DNA: TGTGCCAGCGGGGCGGGAGTGGAGACCCAGTACTTC
CDR3: CASGAGVETQYF
size: -
D: TRBD2
J: TRBJ2-5
V: TRBV3-1/TRBV3-2

DNA: TGTGCCAGCAGCCCCAGGACAGGGGGTCTTAGGAATGAGCAGTTCTTC
CDR3: CASSPRTGGLRNEQFF
size: -
D: TRBD1
J: TRBJ2-1
V: TRBV7-2

DNA: TGTGCCAGCTCACCAGGAGCGGGGCAAGAGACCCAGTACTTC
CDR3: CASSPGAGQETQYF
size: -
D: TRBD2
J: TRBJ2-5
V: TRBV18

DNA: TGTGCCAGCTCACCACCCTCTTGGACAGGGGGCGAGCAGTACTTC
CDR3: CASSPPSWTGGEQYF
size: -
D: TRBD1
J: TRBJ2-7
V: TRBV18